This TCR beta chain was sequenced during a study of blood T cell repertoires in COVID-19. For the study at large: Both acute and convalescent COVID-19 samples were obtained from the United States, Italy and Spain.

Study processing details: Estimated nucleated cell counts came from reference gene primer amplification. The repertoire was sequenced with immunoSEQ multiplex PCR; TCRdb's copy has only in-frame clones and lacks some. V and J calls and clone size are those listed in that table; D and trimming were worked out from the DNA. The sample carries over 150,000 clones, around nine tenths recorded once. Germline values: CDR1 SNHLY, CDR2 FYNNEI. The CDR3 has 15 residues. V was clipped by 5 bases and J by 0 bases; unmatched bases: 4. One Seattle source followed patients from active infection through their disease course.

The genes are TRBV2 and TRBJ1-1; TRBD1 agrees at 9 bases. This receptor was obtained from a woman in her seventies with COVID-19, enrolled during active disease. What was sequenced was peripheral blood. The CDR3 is CASSRDREMNTEAFF. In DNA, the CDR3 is TGTGCCAGCAGTCGGGACAGGGAAATGAACACTGAAGCTTTCTTT.